The T cell receptor beta chain described here comes from a study of Ad26.COV2.S vaccination and SARS-CoV-2 variants. Overall study context: Doses of Ad26.COV2.S were injected into muscle once or twice, 56 days apart.

This CDR3 comprises 15 residues. Germline lookup yields CDR1 SGHNT and CDR2 YENEEA. V was trimmed by 6 bases and J by 6 bases, leaving 17 bases between them. Profiling relied on immunoSEQ multiplex PCR, and the TCRdb table lists in-frame clones only, not all of them. The sample consists of about half a million clones, around 89% of them appearing once. Noted treatment: around 19 received Ad26.COV2.S at low or high dose, single or two shots; roughly five received placebo; per-sample allocation not given. Day 63 after the first vaccine or placebo injection was the time point for sampling. This clone was seen once.

The J gene is TRBJ2-2, the V gene TRBV11-3; the D gene is possibly TRBD1 (6 bases). This receptor was identified in a person aged 18-65 years who received the Ad26.COV2.S COVID-19 vaccine or a placebo. The input for sequencing was peripheral blood, taken in a trial of Ad26.COV2.S vaccine versus placebo. CDR3 sequence (DNA): TGTGCCAGCAGTCCACAGGGTCTTGCAGCCGGGGAGCTGTTTTTT. Protein: CASSPQGLAAGELFF.